This entry lists 5 T cell receptor beta chains sequenced from one sample in a study of CD8 T cells in ankylosing spondylitis. One entry per CDR3 protein, called by TCRdb with MiXCR from the 5' RACE reads. The sample lists about 100,000 distinct CDR3 sequences, nearly 25% occurring once. Sequencing was done on a sample of synovial fluid, either unsorted or a sorted T cell fraction (not recorded which). These receptors came from a male donor with ankylosing spondylitis.

The CDR3 bases are TGTGCCAGCAACTTTAGAGGGGAGACCCAGTACTTC. Translated: CASNFRGETQYF. The gene calls are TRBV12-3 or TRBV12-4 and TRBJ2-5; a weak D match, TRBD2 (5 bases). Trimming pared 7 bases from V and 5 bases from J, leaving 11 bases between. This CDR3 is 12 amino acids long.

This clonotype has a handful of counts. CDR3 coding DNA: TGTGCCAGCAGTGAGGACAGGGGGGATACGCAGTATTTT. It codes for CASSEDRGDTQYF. V usage is TRBV28 and J usage is TRBJ2-3, with 10 bases fitting TRBD1. Trimming removed 5 bases from V and 6 bases from J; junction bases left unmatched: 2. Germline V gene sequence: CDR1 MDHEN, CDR2 SYDVKM. This CDR3 contains 13 residues.

This clonotype was counted a few times. CDR3: CSARRTGVSGANVLTF. DNA of the CDR3: TGCAGTGCTAGGAGGACAGGGGTTAGTGGGGCCAACGTCCTGACTTTC. The V call is TRBV20-1, the J call TRBJ2-6; 9 nucleotides agree with TRBD1. The CDR3 runs to 16 residues. Germline V gives CDR1 DFQATT, CDR2 SNEGSKA (reference sequence). The V segment lost 3 bases and the J segment 3 bases; nucleotides outside the gene matches: 6.

The CDR3: CASTTRGLNTEAFF. The CDR3 DNA reads as TGTGCCAGCACAACGCGGGGGCTGAACACTGAAGCTTTCTTT. The chain links TRBV6-2 or TRBV6-3 to TRBJ1-1, with D possibly TRBD1 on 6 matching bases. This CDR3 is built from 14 residues. Germline CDR1 and CDR2: MNHEY and SVGEGT. The ends were cut back, 7 bases at V and 0 bases at J, with 12 bases in the middle.

This clonotype turned up a few times. CDR3 DNA: TGTGCCAGCAGCCACCAAAACCAGGCGAACACTGAAGCTTTCTTT. Its translation: CASSHQNQANTEAFF. The V gene is TRBV4-2, the J gene TRBJ1-1; D unresolved. V was cut by 3 bases and J by 1 base, with 12 bases left in between. There are 15 residues in the CDR3. Germline loops: CDR1 LGHNA, CDR2 YNFKEQ.